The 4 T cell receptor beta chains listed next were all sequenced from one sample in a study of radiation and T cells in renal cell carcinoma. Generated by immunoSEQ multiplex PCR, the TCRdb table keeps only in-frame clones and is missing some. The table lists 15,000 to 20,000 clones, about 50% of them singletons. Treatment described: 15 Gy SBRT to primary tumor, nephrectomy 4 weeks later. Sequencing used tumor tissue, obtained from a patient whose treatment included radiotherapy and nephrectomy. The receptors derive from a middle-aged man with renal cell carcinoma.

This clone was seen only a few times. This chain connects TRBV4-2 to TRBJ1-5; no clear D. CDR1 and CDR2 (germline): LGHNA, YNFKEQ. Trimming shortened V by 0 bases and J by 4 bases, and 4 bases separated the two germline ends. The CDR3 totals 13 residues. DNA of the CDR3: TGTGCCAGCAGCCAAGATCATAATCAGCCCCAGCATTTT. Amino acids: CASSQDHNQPQHF.

The CDR3 bases are TGTGCCAGCAGTGGGACAGGGGGCTACGAGCAGTACTTC. Amino acid sequence: CASSGTGGYEQYF. The chain carries TRBV6-6 and TRBJ2-7; TRBD1 agrees at 11 bases. Germline trimming cut 5 bases from V and 3 bases from J; bases unmatched to any gene: 0. CDR3 length: 13 residues. Looked up from germline, CDR1 is MNHNY and CDR2 is SVGAGI (reference sequence).

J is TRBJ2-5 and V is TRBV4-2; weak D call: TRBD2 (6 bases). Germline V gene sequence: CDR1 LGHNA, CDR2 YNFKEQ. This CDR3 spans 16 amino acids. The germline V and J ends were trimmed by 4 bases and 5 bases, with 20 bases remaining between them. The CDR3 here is CASSRQTGTPRETQYF. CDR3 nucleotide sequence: TGTGCCAGCAGCCGACAGACCGGGACTCCGCGTGAGACCCAGTACTTC.

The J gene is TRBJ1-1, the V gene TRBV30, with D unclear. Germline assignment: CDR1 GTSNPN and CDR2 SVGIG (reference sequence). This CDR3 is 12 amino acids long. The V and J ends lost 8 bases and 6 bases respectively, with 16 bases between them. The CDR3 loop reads CAAEGRDAEAFF. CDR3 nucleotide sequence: TGTGCCGCGGAGGGAAGGGATGCTGAAGCTTTCTTT.